The 25 T cell receptor beta chains reported below all come from one sample, sequenced in a study of blood T cell repertoires in COVID-19. Using immunoSEQ multiplex PCR, the repertoire was profiled, and TCRdb retains in-frame clones only, with some absent. The sample lists about 200,000 clones, about 91% occurring once. Sample: peripheral blood. The receptors come from a young man with acute or convalescent COVID-19.

The rearrangement links TRBV19 to TRBJ2-3, with D maybe TRBD1 (5 bases). The CDR3 contains 13 residues. Trimming took off 6 bases at V and 3 bases at J, with 10 bases between the two ends. CDR1 is LNHDA, CDR2 SQIVND, per germline (reference sequence). CDR3 coding DNA: TGTGCCAGTAGGACTTCAGGGACAGATACGCAGTATTTT. Amino acid sequence: CASRTSGTDTQYF.

This chain uses TRBV28 with TRBJ2-7; possible D gene TRBD2, 5 bases. Germline lookup yields CDR1 MDHEN and CDR2 SYDVKM. The V end lost 5 bases, the J end lost 5 bases, and 22 bases lay between the germline ends. The CDR3 consists of 16 residues. The CDR3, as DNA: TGTGCCAGCAGTCCGGATGACGGAGGCTTGCCGGACGAGCAGTACTTC. It translates to CASSPDDGGLPDEQYF.

The V gene is TRBV6-1, the J gene TRBJ2-7; TRBD1 aligns across 9 bases. V dropped 1 base and J dropped 3; count of bases not matched to a gene: 4. This CDR3 contains 15 residues. Looked up from germline, CDR1 is MNHNS and CDR2 is SASEGT. CDR3: CASSEVPTGGYEQYF. CDR3 DNA: TGTGCCAGCAGTGAAGTTCCGACAGGGGGCTACGAGCAGTACTTC.

The CDR3: CASSQALSSYEQYF. The CDR3 DNA sequence: TGTGCCAGCAGCCAAGCGCTGAGCTCCTACGAGCAGTACTTC. The rearrangement uses TRBV3-1 (or the pseudogene TRBV3-2) and TRBJ2-7; no clear D. The CDR3 runs to 14 residues. Trimming pared 1 base from V and 0 bases from J, leaving 7 bases between. The germline gives CDR1 LGHDT, CDR2 YNNKEL (reference sequence).

The rearrangement links TRBV12-3 or TRBV12-4 to TRBJ1-2; D unclear. V lost 5 bases and J 0 bases, leaving 7 bases between the germline ends. The CDR3 is 13 amino acids. The CDR3 DNA reads as TGTGCCAGCAGTCAGGATACTAACTATGGCTACACCTTC. Amino acid sequence: CASSQDTNYGYTF.

J is TRBJ2-1 and V is TRBV28; the match to TRBD1 covers 8 bases. Per germline, CDR1 MDHEN and CDR2 SYDVKM. This CDR3 has 15 residues. With V trimmed by 5 bases and J by 3 bases, 6 bases remained unmatched. The CDR3 loop is CASSPGQASYNEQFF. The CDR3 nucleotides are TGTGCCAGCAGTCCGGGACAGGCAAGCTACAATGAGCAGTTCTTC.

The chain links TRBV13 to TRBJ2-7, with D uncertain. Germline assignment: CDR1 PRHDT and CDR2 FYEKMQ (reference sequence). The CDR3 consists of 12 residues. The V gene lost 5 bases and the J gene lost 0 bases, with 5 bases spanning the gap. Here the CDR3 reads CASSVLSYEQYF. CDR3 DNA: TGTGCCAGCAGCGTTCTCTCCTACGAGCAGTACTTC.

The chain uses TRBV27 and TRBJ2-7; TRBD1 aligns across 8 bases. The junction had 9 bases not matched to a gene; V was cut back by 5 bases and J by 3 bases. This CDR3 has 15 amino acids. The germline CDR1 and CDR2 sequences are MNHEY and SMNVEV (reference sequence). CDR3 coding DNA: TGTGCCAGCAGTACCATAGGACAGGGAAACTACGAGCAGTACTTC. As protein: CASSTIGQGNYEQYF.

About this clone: The sample carries other DNA sequences with the same CDR3. This chain joins TRBV18 and TRBJ2-5; D is unresolved. From germline, CDR1 is KGHSH and CDR2 LQKENI. The V end was cut by 3 bases, the J end by 4 bases, with 3 bases between. CDR3 size: 11 residues. This CDR3 reads CASSPRETQYF. In nucleotides, the CDR3 is TGTGCCAGCTCACCGAGAGAGACCCAGTACTTC.

There are many counts of this clone. The chain joins TRBV6-6 to TRBJ2-7; D remains ambiguous. Germline values: CDR1 MNHNY, CDR2 SVGAGI (reference sequence). Trimming removed 10 bases at V and 0 bases at J, with 19 bases between. The CDR3 is 15 residues long. The CDR3 region is CATHLSSRSSYEQYF. In nucleotides, the CDR3 is TGTGCCACCCATCTCTCTAGTCGCAGCTCCTACGAGCAGTACTTC.

This sequence joins TRBV5-5 and TRBJ1-2; D perhaps matches TRBD1 (5 bases). This CDR3 is built from 14 residues. V dropped 4 bases and J dropped 7 bases, with 17 bases sitting between them. Germline CDR1 and CDR2: SGHKS and YYEKEE (reference sequence). The CDR3 coding sequence is TGTGCCAGCAGCACCGGACACAGCTCCTTTGGCTACACCTTC. Protein sequence: CASSTGHSSFGYTF.

V and J are TRBV5-1 and TRBJ2-2; D ambiguous. Between the trimmed V and J ends, which lost 0 bases and 7 bases, there was a span of 7 bases. The CDR3 loop spans 13 amino acids. Germline assignment: CDR1 SGHRS and CDR2 YFSETQ. The CDR3: CASSLVVIGELFF. The CDR3 coding sequence is TGCGCCAGCAGCTTGGTAGTAATCGGGGAGCTGTTTTTT.

The V call is TRBV28, the J call TRBJ1-5; weak D call: TRBD1 (5 bases). Germline CDR1 and CDR2: MDHEN and SYDVKM. The CDR3 extends over 14 amino acids. V lost 7 bases to trimming and J lost 6 bases, with 16 bases between them. The CDR3, as DNA: TGTGCCAGCATGAGGAGTAGCGGGGGTCAGCCCCAGCATTTT. Its protein is CASMRSSGGQPQHF.

V is TRBV28 and J is TRBJ1-2, with 10 bases matching TRBD1. The V gene's germline CDR1 is MDHEN and CDR2 SYDVKM. Losses at the gene ends were 6 bases for V and 8 bases for J; bases not matched to a gene: 9. This CDR3 contains 14 residues. CDR3 in DNA: TGTGCCAGCAGCGAAGGAGGGACAGGGGTGGGCTACACCTTC. This translates into CASSEGGTGVGYTF.

The chain employs TRBV6-5 and TRBJ1-2, with TRBD1 identical over 8 bases. J gave up 4 bases and V 4 bases, and 5 bases lay outside the gene matches. This CDR3 contains 14 residues. The germline CDR1 and CDR2 sequences are MNHEY and SVGAGI. CDR3 protein: CASSFSGGIYGYTF. Written as DNA, the CDR3 is TGTGCCAGCAGTTTTTCAGGGGGCATCTATGGCTACACCTTC.

This clone was seen a few times. The chain joins TRBV30 to TRBJ1-6, with 7 bases lining up with TRBD1. V was clipped by 2 bases and J by 7 bases; unmatched bases: 8. The CDR3 sequence is 15 residues long. Germline V lookup: CDR1 GTSNPN, CDR2 SVGIG (reference sequence). The CDR3 sequence is CAWSITGVGNSPLHF. In DNA, the CDR3 is TGTGCCTGGAGTATTACAGGGGTGGGGAATTCACCCCTCCACTTT. Combining the CDR3 with reference TRBV30 and TRBJ1-6 gives the whole variable domain SQTIHQWPATLVQPVGSPLSLECTVEGTSNPNLYWYRQAAGRGLQLLFYSVGIGQISSEVPQNLSASRPQDRQFILSSKKLLLSDSGFYLCAWSITGVGNSPLHFGNGTRLTVT.

V and J are TRBV4-1 and TRBJ2-7, with 11 bases fitting TRBD2. CDR3 length: 18 amino acids. J gave up 6 bases and V 0 bases, and 13 bases lay outside the gene matches. CDR1 MGHRA and CDR2 YSYEKL come from the germline V gene. In nucleotides, the CDR3 is TGCGCCAGCAGCCAAGATCCCCCAGTAGCGGGGGGGCATGGCGAGCAGTACTTC. Its protein product is CASSQDPPVAGGHGEQYF.

This chain joins TRBV5-8 and TRBJ1-1, with a possible D match to TRBD1 (6 bases). Germline values: CDR1 SGHTS, CDR2 YDEGEE. The CDR3 extends over 13 amino acids. The V and J ends lost 5 bases and 1 base respectively, with 9 bases between them. For the CDR3, the DNA is TGTGCCAGCAGAGAAGGGGGGAACACTGAAGCTTTCTTT. As protein: CASREGGNTEAFF.

The chain combines TRBV6-6 with TRBJ2-1; D is uncertain. Germline CDR1 reads MNHNY; CDR2 reads SVGAGI (reference sequence). This CDR3 comprises 14 residues. Trimming pared 6 bases from V and 2 bases from J, leaving 11 bases between. In DNA, the CDR3 is TGTGCCAGCAGAACACCGATAACCTACAATGAGCAGTTCTTC. As protein: CASRTPITYNEQFF.

The V call is TRBV5-6, the J call TRBJ1-1; TRBD1 agrees at 8 bases. The CDR3 contains 13 residues. V was pared by 2 bases and J by 8 bases, with 5 bases of the junction left unmatched. CDR1 is SGHDT, CDR2 YYEEEE, per germline. CDR3 residues: CASSFRQGREAFF. In nucleotides, the CDR3 is TGTGCCAGCAGCTTTAGACAGGGGCGGGAAGCTTTCTTT.

The V call is TRBV28, the J call TRBJ2-1; 8 bases align to TRBD1. Looked up from germline, CDR1 is MDHEN and CDR2 is SYDVKM. There are 17 residues in the CDR3. Germline trimming cut 4 bases from V and 8 bases from J; bases unmatched to any gene: 16. The DNA of the CDR3 is TGTGCCAGCAGTTCGATACGGACAGGGCAGTCTTTCGATGAGCAGTTCTTC. It is translated as CASSSIRTGQSFDEQFF.

The chain employs TRBV2 and TRBJ2-1, with D tentatively TRBD1 (6 bases). Between the trimmed V and J ends, which lost 6 bases and 6 bases, there was a span of 9 bases. The V gene's germline CDR1 is SNHLY and CDR2 FYNNEI. This CDR3 region has 12 residues. This CDR3 reads CASSVRGNEQFF. CDR3 in DNA: TGTGCCAGCAGCGTCAGGGGCAATGAGCAGTTCTTC.

This clone was observed once. The rearrangement joins TRBV19 to TRBJ2-1; D is ambiguous. Germline values: CDR1 LNHDA, CDR2 SQIVND (reference sequence). CDR3 length: 12 residues. V was clipped by 9 bases and J by 7 bases, with 13 bases between them. The CDR3 is CASSDRVNEQFF. CDR3 sequence (DNA): TGTGCCAGCAGCGACCGGGTTAATGAGCAGTTCTTC.

The chain carries TRBV27 and TRBJ2-1, with 14 nucleotides matching TRBD2. CDR3 length: 15 amino acids. The germline V gene has CDR1 MNHEY and CDR2 SMNVEV (reference sequence). Trimming removed 3 bases from V and 13 bases from J; junction bases left unmatched: 8. Here the CDR3 DNA reads TGTGCCAGCAGTTTTCCCGGGACTAGCGGGGGAACTCAGTTCTTC. The encoded protein is CASSFPGTSGGTQFF.

Remarks on this clone: This sample includes further DNA sequences coding for the same CDR3. The chain employs TRBV3-1 (or the pseudogene TRBV3-2) and TRBJ1-2; no clear D. The CDR3 loop spans 12 amino acids. Trimming took off 1 base at V and 5 bases at J, with 5 bases between the two ends. Germline V gene sequence: CDR1 LGHDT, CDR2 YNNKEL (reference sequence). CDR3 region: CASSQGGYGYTF. The CDR3 DNA follows: TGTGCCAGCAGCCAAGGAGGTTATGGCTACACCTTC.